The T cell receptor beta chain described here comes from a study of blood T cell repertoires in COVID-19. Study background: T cells, B-cell-depleted T cells, or PBMCs provided the cDNA or gDNA that served as material.

The germline gives CDR1 SNHLY, CDR2 FYNNEI. V was cut by 3 bases and J by 4 bases, with 11 bases left in between. The CDR3 loop spans 14 amino acids. Generated by immunoSEQ multiplex PCR, the TCRdb table keeps only in-frame clones and is missing some. This sample has around 260,000 clones; just over 90% occur once, and the top ten carry about 2%. The receptor was derived from a woman under 40 with COVID-19, enrolled during active disease. The sequenced sample consisted of peripheral blood. This rearrangement joins TRBV2 to TRBJ2-3, with D hard to call. The CDR3 nucleotides read TGTGCCAGCAGTGAGAGCTTCCGTGCAGATACGCAGTATTTT. Protein sequence: CASSESFRADTQYF.